Listed here are 13 T cell receptor beta chains from one sample, sequenced in a study of blood T cell repertoires in COVID-19. Sequencing was performed with immunoSEQ multiplex PCR; in TCRdb, only in-frame clones are kept and a portion is missing. The table has 220,000 or so clones, about 88% seen once. The sequencing sample was made of peripheral blood. The receptors come from a woman in her forties or fifties with COVID-19, enrolled during active disease.

The CDR3 protein is CATSGLFGAEANEKLFF. CDR3 nucleotides: TGTGCCACCAGCGGCCTCTTTGGGGCAGAGGCTAATGAAAAACTGTTTTTT. The V gene is TRBV15, the J gene TRBJ1-4; possible D gene TRBD1, 5 bases. The V and J ends lost 5 bases and 3 bases respectively, with 19 bases between them. CDR3 length: 17 amino acids. CDR1 and CDR2 from the germline V gene are LNHNV and YYDKDF (reference sequence).

The rearrangement links TRBV28 to TRBJ1-2; 9 nucleotides match TRBD1. The CDR3 covers 16 residues. The V gene end was trimmed by 2 bases and the J gene end by 4 bases; junction bases not matched to a gene: 8. CDR1 is MDHEN, CDR2 SYDVKM, per germline. The CDR3 DNA reads TGTGCCAGCAGTTTAGATGGGACAGGGTACAGCTATGGCTACACCTTC. Protein sequence: CASSLDGTGYSYGYTF.

V and J are TRBV5-1 and TRBJ2-3; tentatively, D is TRBD2 (6 bases). The CDR3 totals 15 residues. Trimming took 2 bases from V and 2 from J, leaving 12 bases between them. Germline lookup yields CDR1 SGHRS and CDR2 YFSETQ. DNA of the CDR3: TGCGCCAGCAGCTTTTACGCGGGGCCCACAGATACGCAGTATTTT. Translating it yields CASSFYAGPTDTQYF.

The genes are TRBV6-5 and TRBJ2-5; possibly TRBD1 for D (5 bases). In germline, CDR1 is MNHEY, CDR2 SVGAGI. The length of the CDR3 is 14 residues. Trimming took 5 bases from V and 1 from J, leaving 11 bases between them. The CDR3 DNA reads as TGTGCCAGCAGTCTTGACAGAACCCAAGAGACCCAGTACTTC. It is translated as CASSLDRTQETQYF.

The chain has TRBV4-3 and TRBJ1-6; D uncertain. This CDR3 is built from 15 residues. Trimming stripped 4 bases from V and 0 bases from J, with 7 bases between. Germline V lookup: CDR1 LGHNA, CDR2 YSLEER. The CDR3 nucleotides read TGCGCCAGCAGCCTCGATAGCTCCTATAATTCACCCCTCCACTTT. It encodes CASSLDSSYNSPLHF.

The chain links TRBV28 to TRBJ2-2; possibly TRBD1 for D (6 bases). Trimming took 8 bases from V and 4 from J, leaving 20 bases between them. The CDR3 consists of 16 residues. The germline V gene encodes CDR1 MDHEN and CDR2 SYDVKM. The CDR3 reads CASFTRRDTATGELFF. DNA for the CDR3: TGTGCCAGCTTTACCCGCAGGGACACGGCCACCGGGGAGCTGTTTTTT.

This chain joins TRBV11-3 and TRBJ2-1, with 10 nucleotides matching TRBD1. Germline CDR1 reads SGHNT; CDR2 reads YENEEA. CDR3 length equals 16 residues. V was clipped by 5 bases and J by 1 base; unmatched bases: 5. CDR3 in DNA: TGTGCCAGCAGCACCGGGACAGGGGATTCCTACAATGAGCAGTTCTTC. Protein sequence: CASSTGTGDSYNEQFF.

V usage is TRBV3-1 (or the pseudogene TRBV3-2) and J usage is TRBJ2-4; maybe TRBD1 (6 bases). From germline, CDR1 is LGHDT and CDR2 YNNKEL (reference sequence). Trimming left V 6 bases short and J 8 bases short, with 11 bases between. The CDR3 extends over 12 amino acids. The CDR3 DNA reads as TGTGCCAGCAGGGGGGCGGCAGACATTCAGTACTTC. Translation gives CASRGAADIQYF.

The rearrangement joins TRBV5-8 to TRBJ1-4; 9 bases are a match to TRBD1. This CDR3 spans 14 amino acids. Per germline, CDR1 SGHTS and CDR2 YDEGEE. Trimming cost V 2 bases and J 8 bases; bases outside gene matches: 4. The CDR3 loop reads CASSFGQGREKLFF. The CDR3 region has the DNA TGTGCCAGCAGCTTCGGACAGGGGAGGGAAAAACTGTTTTTT.

V and J are TRBV19 and TRBJ2-7; 8 bases are shared with TRBD1. Germline lookup yields CDR1 LNHDA and CDR2 SQIVND (reference sequence). This CDR3 comprises 12 residues. For the CDR3, the DNA is TGTGCTAATAGGACAGGGTCGACCGAGCAGTACGTC. Translation gives CANRTGSTEQYV.

The V and J genes are TRBV10-3 and TRBJ2-7, with D perhaps TRBD2 (5 bases). Germline V gene sequence: CDR1 ENHRY, CDR2 SYGVKD. V lost 1 base and J lost 7, with 11 bases in between. This CDR3 is built from 13 residues. The CDR3 DNA reads as TGTGCCATCAGTGAGTTTGCCTCGGGGGAGCAGTACGTC. Encoded protein: CAISEFASGEQYV.

The rearrangement uses TRBV18 and TRBJ2-1, with a tentative D call TRBD2 (6 bases). Trimming removed 3 bases at V and 7 bases at J, with 16 bases between. CDR1 is KGHSH, CDR2 LQKENI, per germline. This CDR3 comprises 15 residues. The CDR3 bases are TGTGCCAGCTCACCTTCGGCACGGAGGGTGAATGAGCAGTTCTTC. It yields the protein CASSPSARRVNEQFF.

The J gene is TRBJ1-4, the V gene TRBV5-1; a possible D gene is TRBD1 (6 bases). Trimming shortened V by 1 base and J by 8 bases, and 12 bases separated the two germline ends. Germline V gene lookup returns CDR1 SGHRS and CDR2 YFSETQ. This CDR3 spans 14 amino acids. The CDR3, as DNA: TGCGCCAGCAGCTTGAACAGGGAAAAAGAAAAACTGTTTTTT. As protein: CASSLNREKEKLFF.